Listed below are T cell receptor beta chains from one sample, sequenced in a study of blood T cell repertoires in COVID-19. The protocol was immunoSEQ multiplex PCR, while the TCRdb copy is restricted to in-frame clones and leaves out a portion. The sample contains some 140,000 clones, 78% of which appear only once. The sequenced material came from peripheral blood. These receptors were obtained from an older man with acute or convalescent COVID-19. Both conserved end residues are part of each CDR3. The order of the fields is clone size, J gene, V gene, D gene, CDR3 protein, CDR3 DNA. D genes are given only for firm matches. The listing skips clone size in some rows; elsewhere it reads once, few, many or a size class.

>-|TRBJ2-1|TRBV19|-
CASSIATTSGGPYNEQFF
TGTGCCAGTAGTATCGCTACTACCTCCGGGGGGCCATATAATGAGCAGTTCTTC
>once|TRBJ1-2|TRBV27|-
CASSLTGVHYGYTF
TGTGCCAGCAGTCTAACTGGTGTTCACTATGGCTACACCTTC
>few|TRBJ1-2|TRBV19|-
CASSGNWGSSYGYTF
TGTGCCAGTAGTGGTAATTGGGGCAGTTCCTATGGCTACACCTTC
>-|TRBJ2-2|TRBV10-3|-
CAISTDGGYTGELFF
TGTGCCATCTCGACGGATGGAGGTTACACCGGGGAGCTGTTTTTT
>-|TRBJ2-1|TRBV11-2|-
CASSFDPGTGGNEQFF
TGTGCCAGCAGCTTCGATCCCGGGACCGGGGGAAATGAGCAGTTCTTC
>few|TRBJ2-2|TRBV7-2|TRBD1
CASRGTGGSGELFF
TGTGCCAGCAGGGGGACAGGGGGCTCCGGGGAGCTGTTTTTT
>-|TRBJ2-1|TRBV2|TRBD1
CASKTGDMDEQFF
TGTGCCAGCAAGACAGGGGACATGGATGAGCAGTTCTTC
>-|TRBJ2-7|TRBV6-5|TRBD1
CASSYQTGGSYEQYF
TGTGCCAGCAGTTACCAGACAGGGGGTTCTTACGAGCAGTACTTC
>-|TRBJ1-1|TRBV11-2|-
CASSTGQIMNTEAFF
TGTGCCAGCAGCACTGGACAGATCATGAACACTGAAGCTTTCTTT
>-|TRBJ1-2|TRBV12-3/TRBV12-4|-
CASSLGSNYGYTF
TGTGCCAGCAGTTTAGGTAGTAACTATGGCTACACCTTC
>-|TRBJ1-5|TRBV6-2/TRBV6-3|TRBD1
CATSQTGRNQPQHF
TGTGCCACCAGTCAGACAGGGCGGAATCAGCCCCAGCATTTT
>-|TRBJ2-2|TRBV6-2/TRBV6-3|TRBD1
CASSGQGGTGELFF
TGTGCCAGCAGCGGACAGGGAGGAACCGGGGAGCTGTTTTTT
>-|TRBJ1-1|TRBV27|-
CASSPLANTEAFF
TGTGCCAGCAGTCCCCTGGCCAACACTGAAGCTTTCTTT
>-|TRBJ1-5|TRBV6-5|-
CASRDISNQPQHF
TGTGCCAGCAGGGACATTAGCAATCAGCCCCAGCATTTT